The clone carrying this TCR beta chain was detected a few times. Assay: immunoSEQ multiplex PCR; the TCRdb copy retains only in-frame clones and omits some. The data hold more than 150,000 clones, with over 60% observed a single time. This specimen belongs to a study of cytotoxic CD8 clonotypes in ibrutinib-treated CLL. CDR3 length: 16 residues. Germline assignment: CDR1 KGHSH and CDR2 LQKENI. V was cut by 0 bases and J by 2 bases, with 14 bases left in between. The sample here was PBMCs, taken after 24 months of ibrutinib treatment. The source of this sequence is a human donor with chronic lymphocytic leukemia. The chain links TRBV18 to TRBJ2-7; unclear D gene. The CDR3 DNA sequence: TGTGCCAGCTCACCACCGACACTACGAAATGCCTACGAGCAGTACTTC. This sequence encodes CASSPPTLRNAYEQYF.